What follows are 26 T cell receptor beta chains derived from one specimen sequenced in a study of tumor and adjacent non-tumor tissue in lung cancer. The library came from three nested PCR rounds adapted from ARM-PCR protocols. TCRdb analysed the multiplex PCR reads with MiXCR anew, one entry per CDR3 protein. The sample records under 85,000 distinct CDR3 sequences, approximately 82% being singletons. No cell sorting was done before RNA was extracted from the tissue. The normal lung tissue was taken more than 3 cm from the tumor edge. The specimen was distant non-tumor lung tissue. The source is a man aged 65-85 years with non-small cell lung cancer.

With regard to this clonotype: A read error may produce the germline difference seen at one junction end. This chain joins TRBV4-2 and TRBJ1-2, with D hard to call. The CDR3 length is 16 residues. Germline CDR1 reads LGHNA; CDR2 reads YNFKEQ. The CDR3 sequence: CASNQGFWVDNYGYTF. DNA for the CDR3: TGTGCCAGCAACCAAGGTTTTTGGGTCGATAACTATGGCTACACCTTC.

As to this clonotype: This may stem from a read error, because a much larger clone lies one nucleotide away. CDR3 sequence: CANSHEWRKTQYF. The CDR3 coding sequence is TGTGCCAACAGCCATGAGTGGAGAAAGACCCAGTACTTC. This rearrangement joins TRBV14 to TRBJ2-5; D is unresolved. Per germline, CDR1 SGHDN and CDR2 FVKESK. This CDR3 has 13 amino acids.

Concerning this clonotype itself: A junction boundary mismatches the germline segment, possibly from a read error. This rearrangement joins TRBV5-1 to TRBJ2-1, with a possible D match to TRBD2 (6 bases). Germline V gene data show CDR1 as SGHRS and CDR2 as YFSETQ. There are 16 residues in the CDR3. The CDR3 sequence is CASSVRPGSSGDERFF. In DNA form, the CDR3 reads TGCGCCAGCAGCGTAAGACCCGGGAGTAGTGGTGATGAGCGGTTCTTC.

As concerns this clonotype: The conserved phenylalanine or tryptophan is not found at the CDR3 terminus, so this likely reflects a read error. It is unclear where the CDR3 begins or ends on the DNA, so no DNA is shown, and the CDR3 is as TCRdb lists it. The V call is TRBV11-3, the J call TRBJ2-2. Germline CDR1 SGHNT, CDR2 YENEEA. The CDR3 spans 12 amino acids, including both terminal residues. The chain's CDR3 is CASSLSAGELFL.

This clonotype was counted a single time. In this CDR3 the conserved last residue, phenylalanine or tryptophan, is missing, so a read error is likely. The rearrangement links TRBV12-3 or TRBV12-4 to TRBJ2-3, with no clear D. The CDR3 totals 14 residues. Trimming took 3 bases from V and 11 from J, leaving 18 bases between them. The CDR3 sequence is CASSLAQPNSRQYY. In nucleotides, the CDR3 is TGTGCCAGCAGTTTGGCCCAACCCAATTCGAGGCAGTATTAT.

Turning to this clonotype: One end of the junction fails to match germline, which may point to a read error. The rearrangement joins TRBV2 to TRBJ2-3; possible D gene TRBD1, 6 bases. The CDR3 has 15 residues. Germline CDR1 reads SNHLY; CDR2 reads FYNNEI. DNA for the CDR3: TGTGCCTGCAGTGTCAGGGGAACTAGCACAGATACGCAGTATTTT. Protein product: CACSVRGTSTDTQYF.

On this clonotype itself: Sequence at one end of the junction differs from germline and may be a read error. V gene TRBV6-1 combines with J gene TRBJ1-5, with a tentative D call TRBD1 (5 bases). Germline-derived CDR1 and CDR2 are MNHNS and SASEGT. CDR3 length: 15 residues. CDR3 sequence (DNA): TGTACCAGCAGGGAAACAGGAGATAGCAATCAACCCCAGCATTTT. Translation: CTSRETGDSNQPQHF.

Turning to this clonotype: Mismatch with germline at one junction end may stem from a read error. J is TRBJ1-5 and V is TRBV11-2, with D possibly matching TRBD1 (5 bases). The germline gives CDR1 SGHAT, CDR2 FQNNGV. CDR3 length: 14 residues. This chain's CDR3 is CASILNGANQTQHF. The CDR3 nucleotides are TGTGCCAGCATCTTAAATGGGGCAAATCAGACCCAGCATTTT.

This clonotype was detected a few times. Just one base apart from a much larger clone, this may be a read error. This sequence joins TRBV12-3 or TRBV12-4 and TRBJ2-7; either TRBD1 or TRBD2 may supply D (5 bases each). The CDR3 is 13 residues long. The CDR3 is CASRETGAREHYF. The CDR3 DNA reads as TGTGCCAGCAGAGAGACCGGGGCGAGAGAGCACTACTTC.

As regards this clonotype: Mismatch with germline at one junction end may stem from a read error. The genes are TRBV6-4 and TRBJ2-4; tentatively, D is TRBD1 (6 bases). CDR1 is MRHNA, CDR2 SNTAGT, per germline. There are 17 residues in the CDR3. The CDR3 is CASSGSWTAEAKNIQYF. The CDR3, as DNA: TGTGCCAGCAGTGGCTCGTGGACAGCTGAAGCCAAAAACATTCAGTATTTC.

The table lists this clonotype with a count of one. At one of its ends the junction is not consistent with the germline gene, which may arise from a read error. J is TRBJ2-2 and V is TRBV11-3; no reliable D call. The germline V gene encodes CDR1 SGHNT and CDR2 YENEEA. The CDR3 has 15 residues. CDR3 coding DNA: TGTGCCAACAGCTTAAATCCGGCAATCACGGGGGAGCTGTTTTTT. Translation: CANSLNPAITGELFF.

This clonotype was counted at least ten times. V and J are TRBV6-5 and TRBJ1-2, with 8 bases aligning to TRBD1. The CDR3 loop spans 15 amino acids. Germline assignment: CDR1 MNHEY and CDR2 SVGAGI. V lost 6 bases to trimming and J lost 0 bases; unmatched junction nucleotides: 6. In DNA form, the CDR3 reads TGTGCCAGCAGGGACAGGGACGGAGCTAACTATGGCTACACCTTC. It is translated as CASRDRDGANYGYTF.

The chain links TRBV28 to TRBJ2-1; D not resolved. CDR1 MDHEN and CDR2 SYDVKM come from the germline V gene. The CDR3 has 11 amino acids. V lost 5 bases and J lost 9, with 8 bases in between. Here the CDR3 reads CASSTQLEQFF. DNA for the CDR3: TGTGCCAGCAGTACTCAGCTTGAGCAGTTCTTC. Filled out from reference TRBV28 and TRBJ2-1, the complete variable domain reads DVKVTQSSRYLVKRTGEKVFLECVQDMDHENMFWYRQDPGLGLRLIYFSYDVKMKEKGDIPEGYSVSREKKERFSLILESASTNQTSMYLCASSTQLEQFFGPGTRLTVL.

This clonotype was recorded only once. It is likely a read error, because the conserved phenylalanine at the end of the CDR3 is missing. The chain joins TRBV20-1 to TRBJ2-7; no reliable D call. V was clipped by 3 bases and J by 6 bases, with 9 bases between them. Germline loops: CDR1 DFQATT, CDR2 SNEGSKA (reference sequence). The CDR3 extends over 11 amino acids. CDR3 nucleotides: TGCAGTGCTAGGGAATTTCTCGAGCAGTACATC. This codes for CSAREFLEQYI.

As regards this clonotype: This may stem from a read error, because a much larger clone lies one nucleotide away. The final CDR3 position lacks the conserved phenylalanine or tryptophan, pointing to a likely read error. V gene TRBV6-1 combines with J gene TRBJ1-2, with D unclear. The CDR3 is 13 amino acids. V dropped 6 bases and J dropped 4 bases, with 12 bases sitting between them. CDR1 is MNHNS and CDR2 is SASEGT in the germline V gene. DNA of the CDR3: TGTGCCAGCAGCGAAATGTCCCCCTATGGCTACACCCTC. It specifies CASSEMSPYGYTL.

In the case of this clonotype: A junction boundary mismatches the germline segment, possibly from a read error. The rearrangement joins TRBV9 to TRBJ1-1; the D gene is possibly TRBD1 (6 bases). Germline CDR1 is SGDLS and CDR2 is YYNGEE. The CDR3 spans 14 residues. CDR3 region: CVSSPGDMRTEAFF. Here the CDR3 DNA reads TGTGTCAGCAGCCCAGGGGACATGAGAACTGAAGCTTTCTTT.

Of note for this clonotype: One junction end disagrees with the germline gene, perhaps due to a read error. The chain carries TRBV29-1 and TRBJ1-2, with unresolved D. Germline-derived CDR1 and CDR2 are SQVTM and ANQGSEA. CDR3 length equals 16 residues. The CDR3 region is CNVIPNQSSGEDGYTF. The CDR3, as DNA: TGCAACGTTATCCCCAATCAATCCTCGGGAGAAGATGGCTACACCTTC.

About this clonotype itself: At one boundary the junction diverges from the germline segment, which might be a read error. The chain recombines TRBV29-1 with TRBJ2-1; D may be TRBD2 (6 bases). Germline V gene lookup returns CDR1 SQVTM and CDR2 ANQGSEA. The CDR3 covers 11 residues. CDR3 loop: CNVERGNEQFF. DNA of the CDR3: TGCAACGTTGAACGGGGGAATGAGCAGTTCTTC.

The chain combines TRBV6-5 with TRBJ1-1, with 11 positions matching TRBD1. Germline V gene lookup returns CDR1 MNHEY and CDR2 SVGAGI. There are 16 residues in the CDR3. CDR3: CVNSYIRTGGFTEAFF. CDR3 nucleotide sequence: TGTGTCAACAGTTACATAAGGACAGGGGGCTTCACTGAAGCTTTCTTT.

A remark on this clonotype: A read error may account for a junction end that differs from germline. The chain couples TRBV5-1 to TRBJ2-5, with a tentative D call TRBD2 (5 bases). The CDR3 sequence is 13 residues long. Germline CDR1 is SGHRS and CDR2 is YFSETQ. This CDR3 reads CPSSLPAEETQYF. In DNA form, the CDR3 reads TGCCCCAGCAGCTTGCCAGCGGAAGAAACCCAGTACTTC.

This clonotype was detected once. The junction departs from germline at one end; a sequencing error may be responsible. The chain links TRBV7-9 to TRBJ2-5; D is unresolved. Germline CDR1 is SEHNR and CDR2 is FQNEAQ (reference sequence). The CDR3 spans 14 residues. DNA for the CDR3: TGTGCCAGCAGCCCGCGGCGTAGCCAAGAGACCCACTACTTC. This gives the protein CASSPRRSQETHYF.

The chain links TRBV11-2 to TRBJ2-3, with TRBD1 matching 9 bases. CDR3 length equals 15 residues. V lost 6 bases and J lost 7; bases outside the gene matches: 11. CDR1 is SGHAT and CDR2 is FQNNGV in the germline V gene. Here the CDR3 reads CASRLRQGVANTQYF. The CDR3 DNA follows: TGTGCCAGCAGACTCAGACAGGGGGTCGCAAATACGCAGTATTTT. Combining the CDR3 with reference TRBV11-2 and TRBJ2-3 gives the whole variable domain EAGVAQSPRYKIIEKRQSVAFWCNPISGHATLYWYQQILGQGPKLLIQFQNNGVVDDSQLPKDRFSAERLKGVDSTLKIQPAKLEDSAVYLCASRLRQGVANTQYFGPGTRLTVL.

On this clonotype: A much more abundant neighbour one base away suggests this may be a read error. The chain has TRBV5-6 and TRBJ1-3; D is undetermined. CDR1 SGHDT and CDR2 YYEEEE come from the germline V gene. The CDR3 is 13 amino acids. This CDR3 reads CASSLVGRATLYF. DNA for the CDR3: TGTGCCAGCAGCTTGGTGGGCCGAGCCACCTTATATTTT.

The J gene is TRBJ2-2, the V gene TRBV11-2, with 7 bases identical to TRBD1. Germline values: CDR1 SGHAT, CDR2 FQNNGV. This CDR3 has 16 amino acids. The CDR3 loop is CARSLVGTGVAGELFF. CDR3 nucleotides: TGTGCAAGAAGTTTAGTGGGCACAGGGGTTGCCGGGGAGCTGTTTTTT.

The V call is TRBV28, the J call TRBJ2-1; D is undetermined. The V end was cut by 2 bases, the J end by 6 bases, with 17 bases between. CDR1 MDHEN and CDR2 SYDVKM come from the germline V gene. The CDR3 sequence is 16 residues long. The CDR3, as DNA: TGTGCCAGCAGTTTAGGGGTTGGGCCATTCCCCAATGAGCAGTTCTTC. This translates into CASSLGVGPFPNEQFF.

The table lists this clonotype with a few counts. A read error is possible here, since a much larger clone lies one base away. The DNA of the CDR3 is TGCGCCAGCAGCAATACTATTAGAACTAGCCTCATGGTAGACGAGCAGTACTTC. Protein sequence: CASSNTIRTSLMVDEQYF. The chain combines TRBV4-1 with TRBJ2-7, with a possible D match to TRBD2 (6 bases). This CDR3 spans 18 amino acids. In germline, CDR1 is MGHRA, CDR2 YSYEKL. The V gene lost 5 bases and the J gene lost 5 bases, with 28 bases spanning the gap.